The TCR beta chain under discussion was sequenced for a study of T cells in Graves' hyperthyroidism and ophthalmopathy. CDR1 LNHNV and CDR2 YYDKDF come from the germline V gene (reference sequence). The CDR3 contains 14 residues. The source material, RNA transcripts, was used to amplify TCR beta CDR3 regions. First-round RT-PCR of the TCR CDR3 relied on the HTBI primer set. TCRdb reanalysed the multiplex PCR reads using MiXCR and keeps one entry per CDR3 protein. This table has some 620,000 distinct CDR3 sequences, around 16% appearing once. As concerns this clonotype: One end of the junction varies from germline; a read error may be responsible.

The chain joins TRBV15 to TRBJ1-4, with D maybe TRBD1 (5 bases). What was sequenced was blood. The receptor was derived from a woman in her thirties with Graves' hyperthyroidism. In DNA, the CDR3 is TGTGTCACCAGCAGAGACAGCAGCGACGAAAAACTGTTTTTT. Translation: CVTSRDSSDEKLFF. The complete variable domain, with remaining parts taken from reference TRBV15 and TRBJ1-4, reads DAMVIQNPRYQVTQFGKPVTLSCSQTLNHNVMYWYQQKSSQAPKLLFHYYDKDFNNEADTPDNFQSRRPNTSFCFLDIRSPGLGDTAMYLCVTSRDSSDEKLFFGSGTQLSVL.